This TCR beta chain was captured by sequencing in a study of shared clonotypes between healthy human individuals (TCRdb year 2020). Broadly, across the study: The cohort comprised a couple of women and a few men aged 18 to 49 years. For each donor, three plates each were used for CD4 naive and CD4 memory, two plates were used for CD8 naive, and one plate was used for CD8 memory. To estimate repertoire size and how much clonotype sharing occurs between individuals, the study deeply sequenced the blood TCR repertoires of five healthy adults. To increase sequencing depth and limit assay-specific biases, different laboratories used diverse techniques to prepare libraries and sequence TCR repertoires. Per donor, leukapheresis produced somewhere between about 0.85 and 10 billion PBMCs.

The donors were healthy, HIV-negative adults with no recently reported acute infections or vaccinations. Only Caucasian adults living in Nashville, Tennessee, USA were represented among the donors. Magnetic negative selection was used to enrich CD4+ T cells, after which naive cells were positively selected on CD45RA and the negative fraction became the memory subset. Blood was obtained by leukapheresis, after which PBMCs were separated by Ficoll-Histopaque density gradient centrifugation and cryopreserved in liquid nitrogen vapor phase. Analytical flow cytometry was used to check the purity and quantity of every magnetically sorted T cell population. Genomic DNA was isolated from every sorted fraction and measured by UV absorbance on a Nanodrop 2000c. General conclusions and limits of the study: Pairwise subsampling led to the expectation that sequencing depth would affect the degree of clonotype sharing among donors. Clonotypes shared by all four sorted-subset donors showed higher generation probabilities than non-shared clonotypes. The small number of donors limited the genetic and exposure-history diversity represented. Sampling was restricted to blood, and TCR repertoires in tissues likely differ from the TCR repertoires found in blood. Around 5% of naive CD4, approximately 3.7% of naive CD8, roughly 2.5% of memory CD4, and 0.4% of memory CD8 clonotypes were shared across a handful of donors. Rarefaction of sorted-subset datasets indicated incomplete sequencing despite the large sequencing depth. Naive subsets generally had larger estimated clonotype richness than memory subsets.

Using the deep immunoSEQ assay, multiplex PCR amplified TCR CDR3 regions from genomic DNA. Extracted genomic DNA from each cell subset was spread evenly across all wells of several immunoSEQ 96-well plates, with each plate serving as a replicate. Each replicate PCR for sorted subsets received roughly 0.2 ug genomic DNA, equal to tens of thousands of T cell genomes. Purified libraries were measured with a Qubit 3.0 fluorometer, size-checked on a Bioanalyzer 2100, and measured again with the KAPA Library Quantification kit. A separate single-read 150-cycle Illumina NextSeq 550 flow cell was used to sequence each immunoSEQ 96-well plate. From the authors' description of their analysis: Because the immunoSEQ output included only junctional sequences and no quality scores, the filtering could not be the same as the filtering used for full-length reads. To assign V/J genes and CDR3, sequences were annotated using PyIR, a Python wrapper for IgBLAST v1.9, with IMGT germline references. Reads with weak V/J assignments (E-value above 1e-6), missing CDR3, stop codons, out-of-frame junctions, or ambiguous translated residues were removed. V3J clonotypes were defined as sequences sharing an identical inferred V gene, J gene, and CDR3 amino acid sequence. The percentage overlap between two repertoires was calculated by dividing the number of shared unique clonotypes by the size of the smaller repertoire. Repertoire richness was assessed with RTK rarefaction, the Chao1 estimator, and Recon v2.1 estimates of unobserved clonotypes. Generation probabilities were computed with OLGA for all TCRbeta clonotypes obtained by the gDNA method from several donors. As stored in TCRdb, this immuneACCESS dataset retains in-frame rearrangements with V and J assigned. A fraction of the clones does not appear; measured against another copy, unresolved V genes explain less than half of the discrepancy, and the remainder lacks a known reason. V and J calls and clone size are copied from that table; D and trimming were computed from the DNA. This sample has approximately 250,000 clones in its table, and over 60% of those were observed once. Jointly, the top ten make up more than 9.5% of the sample.

Points on this clone: Its specific antigen is unknown. No base quality information exists; no much larger clone differs at one position.

This sequence was found in a man aged 25 to 45 in good health. Sample: memory CD4+ T cells sorted from blood. The sample's cell subset or site label, in plain terms: CD45RA-negative fraction.

The DNA sequence is TGTGCCATCAGTGAGTCCAGCGGGACCAATGAGCAGTTCTTC. This codes for CAISESSGTNEQFF. The rearrangement combines TRBV10-3 with TRBJ2-1; 7 middle bases align to TRBD2. The CDR1 and CDR2 encoded by the germline V gene are ENHRY and SYGVKD. Trimming removed 0 bases from V and 6 bases from J; the gene matches leave 2 bases unexplained. The CDR3 runs 14 residues from the cysteine to the phenylalanine. Only the CDR3 part of the read is kept: 42 bases, read in frame from the first base.